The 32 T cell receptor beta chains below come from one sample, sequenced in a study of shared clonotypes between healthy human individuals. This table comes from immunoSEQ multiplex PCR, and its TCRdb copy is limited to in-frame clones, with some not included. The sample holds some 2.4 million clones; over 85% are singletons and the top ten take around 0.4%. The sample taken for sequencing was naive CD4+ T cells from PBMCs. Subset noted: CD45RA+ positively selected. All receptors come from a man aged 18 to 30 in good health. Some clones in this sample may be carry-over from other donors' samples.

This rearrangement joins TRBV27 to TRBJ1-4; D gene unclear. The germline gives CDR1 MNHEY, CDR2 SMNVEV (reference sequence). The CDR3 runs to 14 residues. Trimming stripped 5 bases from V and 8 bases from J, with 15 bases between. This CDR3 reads CASSITRLSEKLFF. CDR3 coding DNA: TGTGCCAGCAGTATTACCAGGTTGTCGGAAAAACTGTTTTTT.

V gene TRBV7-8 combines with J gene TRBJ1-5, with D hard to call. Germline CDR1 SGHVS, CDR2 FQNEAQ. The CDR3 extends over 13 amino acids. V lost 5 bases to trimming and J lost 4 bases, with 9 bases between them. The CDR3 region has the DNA TGTGCCAGCAGCCCCTTTGGGAATCAGCCCCAGCATTTT. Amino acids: CASSPFGNQPQHF.

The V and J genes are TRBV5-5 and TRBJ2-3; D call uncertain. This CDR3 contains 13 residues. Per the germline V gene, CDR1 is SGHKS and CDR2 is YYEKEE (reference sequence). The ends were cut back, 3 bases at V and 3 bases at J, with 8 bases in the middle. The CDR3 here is CASSSPGTDTQYF. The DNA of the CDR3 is TGTGCCAGCAGCTCGCCGGGTACAGATACGCAGTATTTT.

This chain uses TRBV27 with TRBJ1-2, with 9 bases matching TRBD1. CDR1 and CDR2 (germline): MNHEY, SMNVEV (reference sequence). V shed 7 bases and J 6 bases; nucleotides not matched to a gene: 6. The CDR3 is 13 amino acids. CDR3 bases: TGTGCCAGCACATCTCGGGACAGGGATGGCTACACCTTC. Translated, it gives CASTSRDRDGYTF.

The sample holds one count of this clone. Here the CDR3 reads CASSPALTDTGELFF. The CDR3, as DNA: TGTGCCAGCTCTCCAGCTTTAACCGACACCGGGGAGCTGTTTTTT. This sequence joins TRBV18 and TRBJ2-2; unclear D gene. Germline loops: CDR1 KGHSH, CDR2 LQKENI. The CDR3 sequence is 15 residues long. Trimming took 6 bases from V and 3 from J, leaving 14 bases between them.

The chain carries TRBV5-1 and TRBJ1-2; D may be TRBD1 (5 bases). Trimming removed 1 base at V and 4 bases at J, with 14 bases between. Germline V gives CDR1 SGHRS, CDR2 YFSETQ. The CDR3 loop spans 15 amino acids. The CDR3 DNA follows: TGCGCCAGCAGCTTGTCAGGGTATGGTAGCTATGGCTACACCTTC. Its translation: CASSLSGYGSYGYTF.

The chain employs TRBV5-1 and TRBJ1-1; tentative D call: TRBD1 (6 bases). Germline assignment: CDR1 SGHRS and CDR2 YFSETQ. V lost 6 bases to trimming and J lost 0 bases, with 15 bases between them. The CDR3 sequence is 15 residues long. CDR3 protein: CASNQGGLMNTEAFF. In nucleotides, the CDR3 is TGCGCCAGCAACCAAGGGGGACTCATGAACACTGAAGCTTTCTTT.

CDR3 loop: CSAQKGQGWTEAFF. CDR3 nucleotides: TGCAGCGCTCAGAAGGGACAGGGCTGGACTGAAGCTTTCTTT. The rearrangement uses TRBV29-1 and TRBJ1-1; 9 nucleotides align to TRBD1. With 7 bases clipped from V and 5 bases from J, the junction kept 11 bases outside the gene matches. The CDR3 is 14 residues long. Per the germline V gene, CDR1 is SQVTM and CDR2 is ANQGSEA.

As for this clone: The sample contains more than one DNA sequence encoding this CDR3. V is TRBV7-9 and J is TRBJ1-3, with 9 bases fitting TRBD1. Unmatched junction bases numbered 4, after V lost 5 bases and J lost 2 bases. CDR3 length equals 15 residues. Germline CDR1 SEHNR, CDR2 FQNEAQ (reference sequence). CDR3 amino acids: CASSPGQGAGNTIYF. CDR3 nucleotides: TGTGCCAGCAGCCCGGGACAGGGCGCTGGAAACACCATATATTTT.

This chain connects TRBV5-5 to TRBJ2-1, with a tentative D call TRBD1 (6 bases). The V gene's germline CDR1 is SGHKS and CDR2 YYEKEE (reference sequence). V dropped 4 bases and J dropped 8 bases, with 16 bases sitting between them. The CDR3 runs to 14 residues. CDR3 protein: CASSSRSGADEQFF. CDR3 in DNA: TGTGCCAGCAGCAGCAGATCAGGGGCCGATGAGCAGTTCTTC.

The CDR3 coding sequence is TGTGCCAGCAGCCCGGACAGGGGGCCTGGAAACACCATATATTTT. This sequence encodes CASSPDRGPGNTIYF. This rearrangement joins TRBV2 to TRBJ1-3, with 11 bases fitting TRBD1. This CDR3 is built from 15 residues. Trimming took 6 bases from V and 2 from J; bases not matched to a gene: 3. Germline V gene sequence: CDR1 SNHLY, CDR2 FYNNEI.

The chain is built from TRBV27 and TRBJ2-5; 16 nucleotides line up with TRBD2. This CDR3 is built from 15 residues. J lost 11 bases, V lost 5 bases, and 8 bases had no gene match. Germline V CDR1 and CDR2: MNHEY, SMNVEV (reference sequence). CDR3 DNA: TGTGCCAGCAGTCCGACCGGGACTAGCGGGAGGGAGCAGTACTTC. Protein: CASSPTGTSGREQYF.

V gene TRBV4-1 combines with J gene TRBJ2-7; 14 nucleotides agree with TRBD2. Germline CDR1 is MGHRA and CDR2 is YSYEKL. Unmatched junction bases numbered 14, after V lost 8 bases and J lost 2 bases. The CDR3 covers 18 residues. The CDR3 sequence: CASAPFPGLAGEPYEQYF. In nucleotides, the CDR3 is TGCGCCAGCGCGCCTTTCCCGGGACTAGCGGGAGAACCCTACGAGCAGTACTTC.

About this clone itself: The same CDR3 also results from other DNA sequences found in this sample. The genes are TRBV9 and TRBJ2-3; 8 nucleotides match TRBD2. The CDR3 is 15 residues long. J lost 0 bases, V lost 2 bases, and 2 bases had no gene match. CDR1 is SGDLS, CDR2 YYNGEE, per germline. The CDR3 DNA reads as TGTGCCAGCAGCGTGGCTAGCGGGAGCACAGATACGCAGTATTTT. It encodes CASSVASGSTDTQYF.

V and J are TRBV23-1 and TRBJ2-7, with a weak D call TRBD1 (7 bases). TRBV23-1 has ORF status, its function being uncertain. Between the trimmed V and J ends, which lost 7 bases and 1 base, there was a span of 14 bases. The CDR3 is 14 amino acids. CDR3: CASKPAGGSYEQYF. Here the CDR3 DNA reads TGCGCCAGCAAGCCCGCAGGGGGGTCCTACGAGCAGTACTTC.

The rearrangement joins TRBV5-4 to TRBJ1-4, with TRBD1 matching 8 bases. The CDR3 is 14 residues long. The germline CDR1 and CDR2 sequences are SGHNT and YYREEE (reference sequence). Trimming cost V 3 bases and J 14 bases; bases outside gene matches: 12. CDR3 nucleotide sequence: TGTGCCAGCAGCTCCGACGTTGGACAGGGCCGTCTGTTTTTT. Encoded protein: CASSSDVGQGRLFF.

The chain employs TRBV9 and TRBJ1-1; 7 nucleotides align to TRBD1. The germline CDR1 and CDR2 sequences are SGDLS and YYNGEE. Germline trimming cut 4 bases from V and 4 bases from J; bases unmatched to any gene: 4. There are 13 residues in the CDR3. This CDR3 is CASSQQGTTEAFF. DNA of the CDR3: TGTGCCAGCAGCCAACAGGGGACCACTGAAGCTTTCTTT.

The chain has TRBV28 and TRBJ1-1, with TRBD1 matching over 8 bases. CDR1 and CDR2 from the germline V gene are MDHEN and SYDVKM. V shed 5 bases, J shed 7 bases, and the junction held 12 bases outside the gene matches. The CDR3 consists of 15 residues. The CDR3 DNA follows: TGTGCCAGCAGTCCGGTCGGACAGGGTCGAAATGAAGCTTTCTTT. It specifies CASSPVGQGRNEAFF.

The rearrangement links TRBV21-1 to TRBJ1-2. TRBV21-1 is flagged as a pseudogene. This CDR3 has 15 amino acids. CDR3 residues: CGRGHPGESRYGYTF. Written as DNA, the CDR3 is TGCGGGAGGGGGCATCCCGGGGAGTCTCGATATGGCTACACCTTC.

The chain's CDR3 is CASSPIDRLTFF. DNA for the CDR3: TGTGCCAGCAGTCCGATTGACAGGTTAACTTTCTTT. This rearrangement joins TRBV27 to TRBJ1-1, with D possibly matching TRBD1 (6 bases). Trimming pared 5 bases from V and 12 bases from J, leaving 16 bases between. This CDR3 contains 12 residues. Germline values: CDR1 MNHEY, CDR2 SMNVEV (reference sequence).

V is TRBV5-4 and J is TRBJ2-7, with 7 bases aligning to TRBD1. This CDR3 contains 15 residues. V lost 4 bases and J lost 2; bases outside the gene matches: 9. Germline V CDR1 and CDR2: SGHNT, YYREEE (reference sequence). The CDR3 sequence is CASSRSTGPPYEQYF. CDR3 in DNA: TGTGCCAGCAGCAGATCGACAGGGCCACCCTACGAGCAGTACTTC.

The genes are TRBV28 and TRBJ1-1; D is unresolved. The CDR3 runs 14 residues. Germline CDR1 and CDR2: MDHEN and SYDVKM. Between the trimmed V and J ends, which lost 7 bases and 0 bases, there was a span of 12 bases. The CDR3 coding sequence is TGTGCCAGCAAAGTACGGCCCATGAACACTGAAGCTTTCTTT. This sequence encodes CASKVRPMNTEAFF.

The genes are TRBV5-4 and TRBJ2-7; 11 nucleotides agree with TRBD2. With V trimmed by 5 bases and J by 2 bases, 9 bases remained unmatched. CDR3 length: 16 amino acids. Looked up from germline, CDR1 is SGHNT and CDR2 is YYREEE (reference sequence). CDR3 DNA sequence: TGTGCCAGCAGTCGTGAACCACTAGCGGGAGCCTACGAGCAGTACTTC. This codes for CASSREPLAGAYEQYF.

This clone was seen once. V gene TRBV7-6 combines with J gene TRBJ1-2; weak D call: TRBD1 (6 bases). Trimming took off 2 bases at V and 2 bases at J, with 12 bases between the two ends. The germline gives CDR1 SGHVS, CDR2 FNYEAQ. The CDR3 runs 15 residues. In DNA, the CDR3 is TGTGCCAGCAGCTTATCGGGTACAGGGAACTATGGCTACACCTTC. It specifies CASSLSGTGNYGYTF.

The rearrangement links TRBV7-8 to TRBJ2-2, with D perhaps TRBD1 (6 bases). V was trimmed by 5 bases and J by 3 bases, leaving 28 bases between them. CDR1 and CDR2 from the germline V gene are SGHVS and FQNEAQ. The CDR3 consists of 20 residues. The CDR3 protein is CASSTSSTGKNKPDTGELFF. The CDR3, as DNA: TGTGCCAGCAGCACTTCCTCGACAGGAAAGAATAAACCCGACACCGGGGAGCTGTTTTTT.

Here the CDR3 DNA reads TGTGCCAGCACAGGAGGGGAAGAGACCCAGTACTTC. Its translation: CASTGGEETQYF. J is TRBJ2-5 and V is TRBV7-6; D is possibly TRBD2 (6 bases). The CDR3 has 12 residues. Germline V gene sequence: CDR1 SGHVS, CDR2 FNYEAQ. V gave up 7 bases and J gave up 3 bases, with 9 bases separating them.

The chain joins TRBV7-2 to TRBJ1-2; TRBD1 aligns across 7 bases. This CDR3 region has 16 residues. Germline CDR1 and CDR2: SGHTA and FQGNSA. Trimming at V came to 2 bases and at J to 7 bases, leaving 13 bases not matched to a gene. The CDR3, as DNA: TGTGCCAGCAGCTTAACATTCTGGGACAGCGGAACTGGCTACACCTTC. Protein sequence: CASSLTFWDSGTGYTF.

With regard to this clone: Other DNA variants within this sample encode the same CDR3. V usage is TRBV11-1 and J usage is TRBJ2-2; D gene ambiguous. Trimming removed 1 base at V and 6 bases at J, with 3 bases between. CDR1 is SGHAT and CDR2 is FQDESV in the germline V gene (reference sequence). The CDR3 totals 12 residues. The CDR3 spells CASSLVPGELFF. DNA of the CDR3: TGTGCCAGCAGCTTAGTCCCCGGGGAGCTGTTTTTT.

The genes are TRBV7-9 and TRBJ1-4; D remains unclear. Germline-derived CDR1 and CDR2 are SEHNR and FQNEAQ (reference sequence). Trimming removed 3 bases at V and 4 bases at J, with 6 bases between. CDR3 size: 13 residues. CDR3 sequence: CASSFGVNEKLFF. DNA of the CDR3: TGTGCCAGCAGCTTCGGGGTTAATGAAAAACTGTTTTTT.

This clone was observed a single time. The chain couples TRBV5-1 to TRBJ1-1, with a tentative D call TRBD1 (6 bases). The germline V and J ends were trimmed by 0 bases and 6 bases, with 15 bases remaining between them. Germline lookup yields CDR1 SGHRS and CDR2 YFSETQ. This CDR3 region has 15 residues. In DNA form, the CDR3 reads TGCGCCAGCAGCTTGGAGACGACAGGTCTCGCTGAAGCTTTCTTT. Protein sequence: CASSLETTGLAEAFF.

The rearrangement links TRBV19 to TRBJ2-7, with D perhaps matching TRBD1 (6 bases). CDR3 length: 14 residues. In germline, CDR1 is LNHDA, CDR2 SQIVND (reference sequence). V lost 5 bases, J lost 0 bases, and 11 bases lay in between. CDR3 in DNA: TGTGCCAGTAGTCGCGGCAGGGGCTCCTACGAGCAGTACTTC. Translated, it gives CASSRGRGSYEQYF.

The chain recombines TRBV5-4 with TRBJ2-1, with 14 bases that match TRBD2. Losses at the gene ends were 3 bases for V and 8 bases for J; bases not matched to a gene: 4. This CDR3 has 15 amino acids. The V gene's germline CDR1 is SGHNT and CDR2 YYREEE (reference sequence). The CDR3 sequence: CASSWATSGRDEQFF. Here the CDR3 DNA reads TGTGCCAGCAGCTGGGCGACTAGCGGGAGGGATGAGCAGTTCTTC.